This passage covers 20 T cell receptor beta chains from one sample sequenced in a study of blood T cells in healthy people across ages. Through a sample-barcoded 5' primer and a J-beta primer mix, a second PCR was run for about 6 to 11 cycles. TCRdb independently ran MiXCR on the 5' RACE reads; one entry per CDR3 protein. The top ten hold roughly 10% of the sample, which has hundreds of thousands of distinct CDR3 sequences, more than 20% seen once. The same data also went into a second study, on T cells of mothers and their children.

The sample consisted of blood. These TCRs come from a boy aged 5-17 years in good health.

This clonotype was seen a few times. This CDR3 reads CASSLARGLAGTGETQYF. The CDR3 DNA reads TGTGCCAGCAGCTTAGCGCGGGGACTAGCGGGTACGGGGGAGACCCAGTACTTC. The rearrangement joins TRBV7-8 to TRBJ2-5; TRBD2 aligns across 12 bases. Germline V gene sequence: CDR1 SGHVS, CDR2 FQNEAQ. The CDR3 loop spans 18 amino acids. After removal of 0 bases from V and 5 bases from J, the junction contained 10 bases not matched to a gene.

This clonotype has just a few counts. The rearrangement links TRBV3-1 to TRBJ2-1; the match to TRBD2 covers 7 bases. CDR3 length: 18 amino acids. Germline trimming cut 0 bases from V and 0 bases from J; bases unmatched to any gene: 8. Per the germline V gene, CDR1 is LGHDT and CDR2 is YNNKEL (reference sequence). The CDR3 sequence: CASSQDLGRGTSYNEQFF. The CDR3, as DNA: TGTGCCAGCAGCCAAGATCTGGGGCGGGGGACCTCCTACAATGAGCAGTTCTTC.

The genes are TRBV7-2 and TRBJ2-5, with D perhaps TRBD1 (6 bases). The end of the DNA aligns better with TRBJ2-7, so the J call may be wrong. The CDR3 sequence is 15 residues long. CDR1 and CDR2 (germline): SGHTA, FQGNSA. The CDR3 coding sequence is TGTGCCAGCAGGCCCAAGGGGCAGGGGTTCCACGAGCAGTACTTC. It translates to CASRPKGQGFHEQYF.

The V and J genes are TRBV4-3 and TRBJ1-2, with D perhaps TRBD1 (5 bases). V was cut by 0 bases and J by 6 bases, with 23 bases left in between. The CDR3 loop spans 18 amino acids. Germline values: CDR1 LGHNA, CDR2 YSLEER. DNA for the CDR3: TGCGCCAGCAGCCAAGATTACCATAGGACGACACGGGGGGATGGCTACACCTTC. Translation: CASSQDYHRTTRGDGYTF.

The chain uses TRBV6-2 or TRBV6-3 and TRBJ2-5, with D perhaps matching TRBD1 or TRBD2 (6 bases each). The assigned J gene may be wrong: the sequence end matches TRBJ2-7 better. The CDR3 consists of 17 residues. Per germline, CDR1 MNHEY and CDR2 SVGEGT. As DNA, the CDR3 is TGTGCCAGCAGTTACTCGATAAGGGGGGACACACTCTACGAGCAGTACTTC. Its protein is CASSYSIRGDTLYEQYF.

J is TRBJ2-1 and V is TRBV9; 11 bases are shared with TRBD2. The CDR3 length is 15 residues. Looked up from germline, CDR1 is SGDLS and CDR2 is YYNGEE. V trimming: 4 bases; J trimming: 6 bases; junction bases outside the gene matches: 6. DNA of the CDR3: TGTGCCAGCAGCCGAACTAGCGGGAGACTCAATGAGCAGTTCTTC. Translating gives CASSRTSGRLNEQFF.

Of note for this clonotype: The junction and the germline gene differ at one end; a read error may be behind it. The CDR3 DNA reads TGCAGCGCTACACGACGGGAGTGGGAGACCCAGTACTTC. It specifies CSATRREWETQYF. The chain joins TRBV20-1 to TRBJ2-5; maybe TRBD2 (6 bases). This CDR3 contains 13 residues. Germline CDR1 reads DFQATT; CDR2 reads SNEGSKA (reference sequence).

J is TRBJ2-7 and V is TRBV10-2; the D call may be TRBD1 or TRBD2 (5 bases each). Germline CDR1 reads WSHSY; CDR2 reads SAAADI. CDR3 size: 13 residues. V dropped 1 base and J dropped 5 bases, with 9 bases sitting between them. The CDR3 region is CASSEYVGDEQYF. The CDR3 DNA reads as TGCGCCAGCAGTGAGTATGTGGGGGACGAGCAGTACTTC.

This clonotype has more than one count but fewer than ten. The chain recombines TRBV11-2 with TRBJ2-1, with 12 bases fitting TRBD2. The CDR3 sequence is 16 residues long. Germline V CDR1 and CDR2: SGHAT, FQNNGV. The J segment lost 7 bases and the V segment lost 5 bases, leaving 9 bases of the junction unmatched. CDR3 nucleotide sequence: TGTGCCAGCAGCGCAAGACTAGCGGGGGCCATAAATGAGCAGTTCTTC. Translating gives CASSARLAGAINEQFF.

The chain recombines TRBV6-6 with TRBJ1-2; the D gene is possibly TRBD1 (6 bases). Trimming shortened V by 5 bases and J by 10 bases, and 23 bases separated the two germline ends. From germline, CDR1 is MNHNY and CDR2 SVGAGI (reference sequence). The CDR3 runs to 15 residues. CDR3 residues: CASSVTAGTSMVYTF. DNA of the CDR3: TGTGCCAGCAGTGTGACAGCCGGGACATCTATGGTCTACACCTTC.

V gene TRBV7-9 combines with J gene TRBJ1-2; tentatively, D is TRBD1 (5 bases). The ends were cut back, 4 bases at V and 4 bases at J, with 10 bases in the middle. CDR1 is SEHNR, CDR2 FQNEAQ, per germline (reference sequence). CDR3 length equals 13 residues. The CDR3 protein is CASSWDVGYGYTF. Here the CDR3 DNA reads TGTGCCAGCAGCTGGGACGTGGGCTATGGCTACACCTTC.

The chain is built from TRBV27 and TRBJ1-1, with a tentative D call TRBD1 (6 bases). CDR3 length: 13 residues. Germline-derived CDR1 and CDR2 are MNHEY and SMNVEV (reference sequence). V lost 7 bases and J 4 bases, leaving 13 bases between the germline ends. CDR3 nucleotides: TGTGCCAGCATGATAGGAGGGGGCACTGAAGCTTTCTTT. It encodes CASMIGGGTEAFF.

This sequence joins TRBV20-1 and TRBJ2-5; 11 bases are a match to TRBD2. Losses at the gene ends were 8 bases for V and 7 bases for J; bases not matched to a gene: 6. This CDR3 has 12 residues. The germline V gene has CDR1 DFQATT and CDR2 SNEGSKA (reference sequence). The CDR3 sequence: CSRALAGGTQYF. In DNA, the CDR3 is TGCAGTCGCGCCCTAGCGGGGGGGACCCAGTACTTC.

The chain links TRBV28 to TRBJ2-3; a possible D gene is TRBD1 (5 bases). Per the germline V gene, CDR1 is MDHEN and CDR2 is SYDVKM. The V end lost 3 bases, the J end lost 0 bases, and 16 bases lay between the germline ends. CDR3 length: 17 amino acids. The CDR3 DNA reads as TGTGCCAGCAGTTTCTCCGCGACAGTCGGGAGCACAGATACGCAGTATTTT. Protein product: CASSFSATVGSTDTQYF.

In this sample, this clonotype turned up many times. The V and J genes are TRBV7-2 and TRBJ1-4; no clear D. In germline, CDR1 is SGHTA, CDR2 FQGNSA. The CDR3 totals 13 residues. V was pared by 1 base and J by 6 bases, with 6 bases between. The CDR3 bases are TGTGCCAGCAGCTTAGTCGCCGATGAAAAACTGTTTTTT. The encoded protein is CASSLVADEKLFF.

In this sample, this clonotype turned up a few times. The V call is TRBV28, the J call TRBJ1-6; D gene unclear. The CDR3 loop spans 11 amino acids. Deletions cut 0 bases from V and 18 bases from J, with 9 bases between. Germline V gene lookup returns CDR1 MDHEN and CDR2 SYDVKM. The DNA for the CDR3 is TGTGCCAGCAGTTTATGGGGGTACCGCCACTTT. Translation: CASSLWGYRHF.

The J gene is TRBJ1-2, the V gene TRBV19; D gene unclear. The CDR3 is 10 amino acids. Germline V gene lookup returns CDR1 LNHDA and CDR2 SQIVND (reference sequence). Trimming cost V 7 bases and J 6 bases, with 6 bases left between them. The CDR3 loop is CASKGDGYTF. DNA of the CDR3: TGTGCCAGTAAGGGAGATGGCTACACCTTC. Based on the CDR3 plus reference TRBV19 and TRBJ1-2, the full variable domain is DGGITQSPKYLFRKEGQNVTLSCEQNLNHDAMYWYRQDPGQGLRLIYYSQIVNDFQKGDIAEGYSVSREKKESFPLTVTSAQKNPTAFYLCASKGDGYTFGSGTRLTVV.

In its sample, this clonotype was seen a few times. The V and J genes are TRBV7-9 and TRBJ2-7; D is unclear. Germline V gene lookup returns CDR1 SEHNR and CDR2 FQNEAQ (reference sequence). Trimming cost V 6 bases and J 6 bases, with 9 bases left between them. CDR3 length: 11 residues. CDR3 region: CASSPGSEQYF. The CDR3 DNA reads as TGTGCCAGCAGTCCTGGGTCCGAGCAGTACTTC.

This clonotype has more than one count but fewer than ten. The CDR3 region has the DNA TGCAGTGCTAGAGGTGGACAGGGGGGAGTCGCCGAAAAACTGTTTTTT. Translated: CSARGGQGGVAEKLFF. The J gene is TRBJ1-4, the V gene TRBV20-1; the match to TRBD1 covers 10 bases. The length of the CDR3 is 16 residues. With 1 base clipped from V and 8 bases from J, the junction kept 10 bases outside the gene matches. Germline V gives CDR1 DFQATT, CDR2 SNEGSKA (reference sequence).

This clonotype was counted between two and nine times. At one of its ends the junction is not consistent with the germline gene, which may arise from a read error. This CDR3 reads CSATFTSGGASYEQYF. The CDR3 bases are TGCAGCGCTACCTTTACTAGCGGGGGGGCTTCCTACGAGCAGTACTTC. The chain recombines TRBV20-1 with TRBJ2-5; 13 bases are a match to TRBD2. The J call may be incorrect, as the DNA end agrees better with TRBJ2-7. Per germline, CDR1 DFQATT and CDR2 SNEGSKA (reference sequence). CDR3 length equals 16 residues.